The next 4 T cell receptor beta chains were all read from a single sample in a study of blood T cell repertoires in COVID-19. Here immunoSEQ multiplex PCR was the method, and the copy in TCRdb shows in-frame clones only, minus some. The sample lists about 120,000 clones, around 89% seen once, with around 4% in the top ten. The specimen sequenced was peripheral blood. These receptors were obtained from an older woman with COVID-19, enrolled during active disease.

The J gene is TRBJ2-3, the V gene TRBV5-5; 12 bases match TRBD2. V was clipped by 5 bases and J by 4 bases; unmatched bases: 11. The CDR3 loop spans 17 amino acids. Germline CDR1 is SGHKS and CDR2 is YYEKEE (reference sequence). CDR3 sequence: CASRQIPGLAGADTQYF. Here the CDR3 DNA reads TGTGCCAGCAGACAAATACCGGGACTAGCGGGCGCAGATACGCAGTATTTT.

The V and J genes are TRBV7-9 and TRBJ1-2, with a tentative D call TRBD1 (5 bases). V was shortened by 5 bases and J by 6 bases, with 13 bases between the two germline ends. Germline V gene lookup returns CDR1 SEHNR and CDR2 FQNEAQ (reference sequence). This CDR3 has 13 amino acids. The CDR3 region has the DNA TGTGCCAGCAGCCCCGACAGCGATCATGGCTACACCTTC. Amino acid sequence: CASSPDSDHGYTF.

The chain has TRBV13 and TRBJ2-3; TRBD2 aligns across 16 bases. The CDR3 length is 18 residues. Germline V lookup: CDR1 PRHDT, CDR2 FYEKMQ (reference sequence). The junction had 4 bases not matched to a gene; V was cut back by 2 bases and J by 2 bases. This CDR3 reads CASSLMGLAGGPTDTQYF. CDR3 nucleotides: TGTGCCAGCAGCTTAATGGGACTAGCGGGGGGGCCCACAGATACGCAGTATTTT.

CDR3 sequence (DNA): TGTGCCAGTACCACCCATCGGACAGGCCACGGGCATTTT. Amino acids: CASTTHRTGHGHF. This chain uses TRBV19 with TRBJ1-5; 7 nucleotides match TRBD1. Germline V gene lookup returns CDR1 LNHDA and CDR2 SQIVND (reference sequence). The J segment lost 15 bases and the V segment lost 7 bases, leaving 15 bases of the junction unmatched. The CDR3 is 13 residues long.